The rows below give T cell receptor beta chains drawn from one sample of a study of shared clonotypes between healthy human individuals. TCRdb's copy holds only in-frame clones and misses some; the assay was immunoSEQ multiplex PCR. This repertoire shows about 1.5 million clones, 95% to 99% found once; its top ten account for about 0.4%. Sequences were obtained from naive CD4+ T cells sorted from blood. The receptor set was obtained from a young man in good health. Both conserved end residues are part of each CDR3. Each record gives: V gene, D gene, clone size, J gene, CDR3 protein, CDR3 DNA. D genes are given only for firm matches. The size entry is marked missing in some rows and otherwise reads once, few, many or a size class.

>TRBV5-1|-|-|TRBJ1-1
CASSLAFTANTEAFF
TGCGCCAGCAGCTTGGCCTTCACAGCGAACACTGAAGCTTTCTTT
>TRBV7-2|-|once|TRBJ2-5
CASSLSSGQETQYF
TGTGCCAGCAGCCTTAGCTCAGGGCAAGAGACCCAGTACTTC
>TRBV7-6|TRBD1|-|TRBJ2-2
CASTQTGGAVGELFF
TGTGCCAGCACCCAGACAGGGGGCGCCGTCGGGGAGCTGTTTTTT
>TRBV4-1|TRBD2|-|TRBJ2-6
CASSHYPSGASGANVLTF
TGCGCCAGCAGCCACTATCCTAGCGGAGCCTCTGGGGCCAACGTCCTGACTTTC
>TRBV28|-|-|TRBJ2-2
CASSRLNTGELFF
TGTGCCAGCAGTAGGCTGAACACCGGGGAGCTGTTTTTT
>TRBV9|TRBD2|-|TRBJ2-1
CASSVEGGGRQEQFF
TGTGCCAGCAGCGTAGAAGGAGGCGGGAGGCAAGAGCAGTTCTTC
>TRBV6-1|-|-|TRBJ1-5
CASSEDLFRGNQPQHF
TGTGCCAGCAGTGAAGACCTGTTTCGCGGCAATCAGCCCCAGCATTTT
>TRBV18|-|-|TRBJ1-1
CASSRSPGVRSNTEAFF
TGTGCCAGCTCACGATCCCCAGGGGTAAGATCGAACACTGAAGCTTTCTTT
>TRBV10-3|TRBD2|-|TRBJ2-2
CAIAAGGPSGELFF
TGTGCCATCGCGGCGGGAGGGCCGTCCGGGGAGCTGTTTTTT
>TRBV4-1|-|-|TRBJ2-7
CASSQGTKKVDEQYF
TGCGCCAGCAGCCAAGGGACGAAAAAGGTGGACGAGCAGTACTTC
>TRBV7-9|-|-|TRBJ2-7
CASSLGRYEQYF
TGTGCCAGCAGCTTGGGCAGGTACGAGCAGTACTTC
>TRBV28|-|-|TRBJ2-1
CASSGLGAGYNEQFF
TGTGCCAGCAGTGGTCTGGGGGCGGGCTACAATGAGCAGTTCTTC
>TRBV4-3|TRBD1|-|TRBJ2-7
CASSQAPPGQGTGRNEQYF
TGCGCCAGCAGCCAAGCACCTCCGGGACAGGGGACCGGGAGGAACGAGCAGTACTTC
>TRBV11-2|TRBD1|once|TRBJ2-5
CASSSGTGGQETQYF
TGTGCCAGCAGCTCGGGTACAGGGGGACAAGAGACCCAGTACTTC
>TRBV7-8|-|-|TRBJ2-5
CASSYSVRLGTQYF
TGTGCCAGCAGCTATAGTGTACGGTTGGGGACCCAGTACTTC
>TRBV7-2|TRBD2|-|TRBJ2-7
CASSRTSGGSYEQYF
TGTGCCAGCAGCCGCACTAGCGGGGGCTCCTACGAGCAGTACTTC
>TRBV5-1|-|-|TRBJ2-2
CASSLLGQRNTGELFF
TGCGCCAGCAGCTTGCTCGGACAGCGAAACACCGGGGAGCTGTTTTTT
>TRBV30|-|-|TRBJ2-5
CAWTRTQETQYF
TGTGCCTGGACTAGAACCCAAGAGACCCAGTACTTC
>TRBV30|-|-|TRBJ2-4
CAWSETGQIAKNIQYF
TGTGCCTGGAGCGAGACAGGCCAAATAGCCAAAAACATTCAGTACTTC
>TRBV30|-|-|TRBJ2-2
CAWSVLRGMNTGELFF
TGTGCCTGGAGTGTACTGCGAGGGATGAACACCGGGGAGCTGTTTTTT
>TRBV7-2|TRBD2|-|TRBJ2-7
CASTHGRGTYEQYF
TGTGCCAGCACCCACGGGAGGGGGACTTACGAGCAGTACTTC
>TRBV6-6|-|-|TRBJ2-7
CASKLGNDEQYF
TGTGCCAGCAAATTGGGGAATGACGAGCAGTACTTC
>TRBV9|-|-|TRBJ2-1
CASSVVLGVNNEQFF
TGTGCCAGCAGCGTAGTTCTCGGAGTTAACAATGAGCAGTTCTTC
>TRBV4-3|TRBD2|-|TRBJ2-7
CASSQDFGLAGNYYEQYF
TGCGCCAGCAGCCAAGATTTCGGACTAGCGGGAAACTACTACGAGCAGTACTTC
>TRBV14|TRBD2|-|TRBJ2-2
CASSQLTSGYTGELFF
TGTGCCAGCAGCCAATTGACTAGCGGGTACACCGGGGAGCTGTTTTTT
>TRBV7-9|TRBD1|-|TRBJ2-3
CASSPDRRGTDTQYF
TGTGCCAGCAGCCCGGACAGGCGAGGAACAGATACGCAGTATTTT
>TRBV14|TRBD2|-|TRBJ2-5
CATSPGGPRETQYF
TGTGCCACCTCGCCGGGGGGGCCGCGTGAGACCCAGTACTTC
>TRBV7-2|-|-|TRBJ2-4
CASSLGGGKNIQYF
TGTGCCAGCAGCTTAGGAGGGGGAAAAAACATTCAGTACTTC
>TRBV5-1|TRBD2|-|TRBJ2-3
CASSPDGGRGTDTQYF
TGCGCCAGCAGCCCGGACGGCGGGAGGGGCACAGATACGCAGTATTTT
>TRBV5-1|-|-|TRBJ2-3
CASSLSGDSTDTQYF
TGCGCCAGCAGCTTGTCGGGAGACAGCACAGATACGCAGTATTTT
>TRBV2|TRBD2|-|TRBJ2-2
CASKRLAGGMNGELFF
TGTGCCAGCAAGCGGCTAGCGGGAGGGATGAACGGGGAGCTGTTTTTT
>TRBV19|TRBD1|-|TRBJ1-2
CASSSTGIYGYTF
TGTGCCAGTAGTTCGACAGGGATATATGGCTACACCTTC
>TRBV5-1|TRBD2|-|TRBJ2-1
CASSLVTSGAIGQFF
TGCGCCAGCAGCTTGGTGACTAGCGGAGCTATTGGGCAGTTCTTC
>TRBV29-1|-|-|TRBJ1-2
CSATPGGGGYTF
TGCAGCGCAACCCCGGGAGGGGGGGGCTACACCTTC
>TRBV29-1|-|once|TRBJ2-7
CSVVGQTRHEQYF
TGCAGCGTAGTGGGACAAACGCGCCACGAGCAGTACTTC
>TRBV29-1|-|-|TRBJ1-2
CSVEDRRVGPPLANYGYTF
TGCAGCGTTGAAGATAGAAGAGTGGGGCCACCTCTGGCTAACTATGGCTACACCTTC
>TRBV27|TRBD2|-|TRBJ2-7
CASSLSQASGAYEQYF
TGTGCCAGCAGTTTATCCCAGGCTAGCGGAGCCTACGAGCAGTACTTC
>TRBV11-3|TRBD2|-|TRBJ2-1
CASGSGSHEQFF
TGTGCCAGCGGAAGCGGGAGCCATGAGCAGTTCTTC
>TRBV28|-|once|TRBJ2-7
CASSLFPQGTYEQYF
TGTGCCAGCAGTTTATTCCCCCAGGGAACCTACGAGCAGTACTTC
>TRBV28|-|-|TRBJ2-2
CASGGQENTGELFF
TGTGCCAGCGGAGGGCAGGAGAACACCGGGGAGCTGTTTTTT